This T cell receptor beta chain was sequenced for a study of human T cells and chemical hapten exposure. Looking at the study overall: Variability of per-sample TCR yields stemmed mainly from small differences in pooled library volume.

A few counts support this clonotype. The germline V and J ends were trimmed by 4 bases and 0 bases, with 15 bases remaining between them. CDR1 and CDR2 (germline): GTSNPN, SVGIG (reference sequence). This CDR3 comprises 15 residues. Library construction involved attaching unique molecular identifiers to individual cDNA molecules, which allowed quantitative, reproducible TCR counting. Original handling: Over 95,000 TCRs per sample was the median, with a range of about 23,224 to 750,000. TCRdb itself ran the RACE reads through MiXCR, one entry per CDR3 protein. In this record, the V and J calls reflect TCRdb's handling and not the investigators' own analysis. The table has around 120,000 distinct CDR3 sequences, roughly 14% seen once. Documented time point: pre-sensitization, week 0. Described treatment: therapeutic diphenylcyclopropenone sensitization with weekly scalp DPC. Non-pregnant alopecia patients aged 18 to 70, suitable for DPC therapy.

The chain links TRBV30 to TRBJ1-1; D ambiguous. The sequencing here drew on whole blood, taken in connection with sensitization to the hapten diphenylcyclopropenone (DPC). The TCR originated in a woman between 18 and 29 years old with alopecia areata. Some clones in this sample may be carry-over from other donors' samples. The CDR3 spells CAWNDGSLMNTEAFF. Written as DNA, the CDR3 is TGTGCCTGGAACGACGGGTCGCTCATGAACACTGAAGCTTTCTTT.